The clone carrying this TCR beta chain is a singleton in its sample. The sample originates from a study of shared clonotypes between healthy human individuals. The CDR3 contains 13 residues. V lost 8 bases to trimming and J lost 1 base, with 10 bases between them. Looked up from germline, CDR1 is ENHRY and CDR2 is SYGVKD. The table came from immunoSEQ multiplex PCR; TCRdb's copy has only in-frame clones and leaves some out. This table holds about 1.9 million clones, over 85% found once. CD8 cells regarded as naive lacked CD45RO, were positively chosen for CCR7, and omitted terminally differentiated effector memory CD45RA+ cells.

This chain connects TRBV10-3 to TRBJ2-3; D perhaps matches TRBD2 (5 bases). The TCR was taken from a man aged 18 to 30 in good health. Some clones in this sample may be carry-over from other donors' samples. Sequenced input: naive CD8+ T cells from PBMCs. The CDR3 coding sequence is TGTGCCATCCGGGAAATTGGCACAGATACGCAGTATTTT. This translates into CAIREIGTDTQYF.